The rows below give T cell receptor beta chains drawn from one sample of a study of blood T cell repertoires in COVID-19. The data were produced by immunoSEQ multiplex PCR, yet TCRdb's version contains in-frame clones alone and is incomplete. Among over 120,000 clones, about 89% were seen once, and the ten largest hold roughly 2.9%. The sample was peripheral blood. These receptors all stem from a man in his 60s with active or convalescent COVID-19. Each CDR3 is given with its conserved first and last residue. The order of the fields is J gene, V gene, CDR3 protein.

>TRBJ2-3|TRBV7-8
CASRLAGDALDTQYF
>TRBJ1-1|TRBV10-3
CAISESRGNTEAFF
>TRBJ2-1|TRBV18
CASSHLLGDYNEQFF
>TRBJ1-1|TRBV2
CASWAGKEEAFF
>TRBJ2-3|TRBV5-6
CASSLVVQGTDTQYF
>TRBJ1-2|TRBV5-1
CASSLRQGDGYTF
>TRBJ2-7|TRBV11-2
CASSLRRTDYEQYF
>TRBJ1-2|TRBV3-1/TRBV3-2
CASSQAGPGQGVYTF
>TRBJ2-5|TRBV19
CASTNGAETQYF
>TRBJ2-7|TRBV28
CASSSPSGRSPYEQYF
>TRBJ1-1|TRBV19
CASSTIPGQGNTEAFF
>TRBJ2-2|TRBV11-1
CASSLGRQANTGELFF
>TRBJ2-2|TRBV3-1/TRBV3-2
CASSPGLAGTYTGELFF
>TRBJ1-3|TRBV6-2/TRBV6-3
CASSYRVGTIYF
>TRBJ1-4|TRBV30
CAWTLAPTGEKLFF
>TRBJ1-5|TRBV19
CASSIAAWDTSPSYSNQPQHF
>TRBJ2-2|TRBV2
CASRTLAGGTGELFF